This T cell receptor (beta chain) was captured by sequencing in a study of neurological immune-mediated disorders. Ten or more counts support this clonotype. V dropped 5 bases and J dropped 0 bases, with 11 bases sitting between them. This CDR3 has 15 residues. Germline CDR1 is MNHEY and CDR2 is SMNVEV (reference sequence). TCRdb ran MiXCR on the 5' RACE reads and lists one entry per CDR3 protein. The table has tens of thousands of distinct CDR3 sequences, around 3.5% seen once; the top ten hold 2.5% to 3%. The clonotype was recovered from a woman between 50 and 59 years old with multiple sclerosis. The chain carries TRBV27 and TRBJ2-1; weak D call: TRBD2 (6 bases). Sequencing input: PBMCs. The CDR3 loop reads CASSPGLSSYNEQFF. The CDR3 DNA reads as TGTGCCAGCAGTCCGGGACTCAGCTCCTACAATGAGCAGTTCTTC.